This is a list of T cell receptor beta chains from one sample in a study of T cell repertoires in cytomegalovirus infection. In TCRdb, the reads were re-called with MiXCR into one record per CDR3 protein. The sample lists about 260,000 distinct CDR3 sequences; around 15% were seen once. Source material: PBMCs. Source of these receptors: a human donor in good health (CMV status not recorded). Some clones in this sample may be carry-over from other donors' samples. Each CDR3 is given with its conserved first and last residue. The D gene is left open where the match is weak. Some rows mark clone size as missing; the rest say once, few, many or name a class of expanded clone.

>TRBV5-1|TRBD1|TRBJ1-1|few
TGCGCCAGCAGCACCGGCTCGACAGGGCCTACTGAAGCTTTCTTT
CASSTGSTGPTEAFF
>TRBV15|TRBD1|TRBJ2-2|.
TGTGCCACCAGCCAGGGACAGGCGGGAAGCGGGGAGCTGTTTTTT
CATSQGQAGSGELFF
>TRBV25-1|TRBD2|TRBJ2-1|few
TGTGCCAGCAGTCCCCTGGGGGGGGGTACCTACAATGAGCAGTTCTTC
CASSPLGGGTYNEQFF
>TRBV7-2|.|TRBJ2-1|many
TGTGCCAGCAGCTTAGGGGCTAGCTCCTACAATGAGCAGTTCTTC
CASSLGASSYNEQFF
>TRBV2|.|TRBJ1-3|many
TGTGCCAGCAGTAGAGGTGGCTCTGGAAACACCATATATTTT
CASSRGGSGNTIYF
>TRBV11-2|TRBD1|TRBJ2-7|few
TGTGCCAGCAGCGAAGACAGGGGTGGGCCTTACGAGCAGTACTTC
CASSEDRGGPYEQYF
>TRBV20-1|.|TRBJ1-1|.
TGCAGTGCTGCCATGGGGCGGGGTATGAACACTGAAGCTTTCTTT
CSAAMGRGMNTEAFF
>TRBV5-6|TRBD1|TRBJ2-5|few
TGTGCCAGCACCTTATTCAGGGGGCGCGTAGAGACCCAGTACTTC
CASTLFRGRVETQYF
>TRBV6-5|TRBD1|TRBJ1-5|many
TGTGCCAGCAGCAAGCTAAGACAGGGTATAAGCAATCAGCCCCAGCATTTT
CASSKLRQGISNQPQHF
>TRBV7-6|.|TRBJ2-6|many
TGTGCCAGCAGCCGAACTACAGGGAACGCTGGGGCCAACGTCCTGACTTTC
CASSRTTGNAGANVLTF
>TRBV15|TRBD1|TRBJ1-2|few
TGTGCCACCAGCCCCATCCGGACAGGGCCGGCCTACACCTTC
CATSPIRTGPAYTF
>TRBV29-1|.|TRBJ2-6|once
TGCAGCGTTGACCAGTCCGGGGGGGCCAACGTCCTGACTTTC
CSVDQSGGANVLTF
>TRBV11-2|.|TRBJ2-7|few
TGTGCCAGCACCCAAGGGGCCCCCTCCTACGAGCAGTACTTC
CASTQGAPSYEQYF
>TRBV7-3|TRBD2|TRBJ2-3|many
TGTGCCAGCAGCTTAGGGACTAGCGGAAGTGATACGCAGTATTTT
CASSLGTSGSDTQYF
>TRBV20-1|TRBD2|TRBJ2-3|few
TGCAGTGCTAGTGGGGCTAGCGGGGCCACAGATACGCAGTATTTT
CSASGASGATDTQYF
>TRBV7-8|.|TRBJ2-5|few
TGTGCCAGCAGCTTAGGGACTATACAAGAGACCCAGTACTTC
CASSLGTIQETQYF
>TRBV7-2|TRBD2|TRBJ2-5|many
TGTGCCAGCAGCTTCGTCGGGAGGGGACAAGAGACCCAGTACTTC
CASSFVGRGQETQYF
>TRBV7-8|.|TRBJ2-3|many
TGTGCCAGCAGCTACCCTAGGTCTGATACGCAGTATTTT
CASSYPRSDTQYF
>TRBV7-2|TRBD1|TRBJ2-7|many
TGTGCCAGCAGAGTGGGACAGGCCTTTGGCTTC
CASRVGQAFGF
>TRBV5-5|TRBD2|TRBJ2-3|many
TGTGCCAGCAGCCCGGAGACTAGCGGAACTAGCACAGATACGCAGTATTTT
CASSPETSGTSTDTQYF
>TRBV12-3/TRBV12-4|.|TRBJ1-1|many
TGTGCCAGCAGTTTCTTAGGGACTGAAGCTTTCTTT
CASSFLGTEAFF
>TRBV7-9|.|TRBJ1-6|many
TGTGCCAGCAGCTTAGGAGGAGGTGAAGGGGCCCTCCACTTT
CASSLGGGEGALHF
>TRBV25-1|TRBD2|TRBJ2-5|few
TGTGCCAGCAGTGAGTTTAGCGGGAGCCAAGAGACCCAGTACTTC
CASSEFSGSQETQYF
>TRBV4-1|.|TRBJ1-1|few
TGCGCCAGCAGCCAAGAAGGAAGGGGGGCGCGAGCTTTCTTT
CASSQEGRGARAFF
>TRBV28|TRBD2|TRBJ2-1|many
TGTGCCAGCAGTTTACGCGGGAGCGGCTACAATGAGCAGTTCTTC
CASSLRGSGYNEQFF
>TRBV2|.|TRBJ2-2|.
TGTGCCAGCTGGAGGGGCGCAGGCGGGGAGCTGTTTTTT
CASWRGAGGELFF
>TRBV28|TRBD1|TRBJ1-2|many
TGTGCCAGCAGTTTGCCCTCCGGGACAGTATATGGCTACACCTTC
CASSLPSGTVYGYTF
>TRBV7-2|.|TRBJ2-3|.
TGTGCCAGCAGCTCAAATCTGCCGGATACGCAGTATTTT
CASSSNLPDTQYF
>TRBV28|.|TRBJ2-7|many
TGTGCCAGCACCGCTGACAGTTACGAGCAGTACTTC
CASTADSYEQYF
>TRBV28|TRBD2|TRBJ2-1|.
TGTGCCAGCAGTACTAGCGGGATAAGCTACAATGAGCAGTTCTTC
CASSTSGISYNEQFF
>TRBV11-2|.|TRBJ2-7|many
TGTGCCAGCAGAGCGAACTACGAGCAGTACTTC
CASRANYEQYF
>TRBV28|.|TRBJ1-2|many
TGTGCCAGCTGGGCGCGGGGAGCTAACTATGGCTACACCTTC
CASWARGANYGYTF
>TRBV7-2|.|TRBJ2-1|many
TGTGCCAGCAGCTTAGGGGTGGACCACAATGAGCAGTTCTTC
CASSLGVDHNEQFF
>TRBV10-1|.|TRBJ2-5|.
TGCGCCAGCAGTGAGACCGGGGTAGAGACCCAGTACTTC
CASSETGVETQYF
>TRBV10-1|.|TRBJ1-4|.
TGCGCCAGCAGTCCCCTGGAGGGTGGCAAGGAAAAACTGTTTTTT
CASSPLEGGKEKLFF
>TRBV7-2|.|TRBJ2-1|many
TGTGCCAGCAGCCATAGGGGTTTCTCCTACAATGAGCAGTTCTTC
CASSHRGFSYNEQFF
>TRBV4-2|.|TRBJ2-5|few
TGTGCCAGCAGCGGGGCGCGACAAGAGACCCAGTACTTC
CASSGARQETQYF
>TRBV7-9|TRBD2|TRBJ2-1|.
TGTGCCAGCAGCTCATCACTAGCGGGGGGCCACAATGAGCAGTTCTTC
CASSSSLAGGHNEQFF
>TRBV7-2|.|TRBJ2-4|many
TGTGCCAGCAGCTTAGGGCCCCTTGAGTACTTC
CASSLGPLEYF
>TRBV6-2/TRBV6-3|.|TRBJ1-2|few
TGTGCCAGCAGTCACCGAAACTCCGTATACTATGGCTACACCTTC
CASSHRNSVYYGYTF
>TRBV28|TRBD2|TRBJ2-1|many
TGTGCCAGCAGTTTAACTAGCGGGAGCAATGAGCAGTTCTTC
CASSLTSGSNEQFF
>TRBV6-1|.|TRBJ2-5|.
TGTGCCAGCAGTGCATCATCTGGAGGGGGCCAAGAGACCCAGTACTTC
CASSASSGGGQETQYF
>TRBV7-2|.|TRBJ2-7|many
TGTGCCAGCAGCTTAGGAGGGACTTACGAGCAGTACTTC
CASSLGGTYEQYF
>TRBV20-1|.|TRBJ1-1|.
TGCAGTGCTGCTCGAGGGATTAACACTGAAGCTTTCTTT
CSAARGINTEAFF
>TRBV10-3|.|TRBJ1-1|.
TGTGCCATCAAGGGTAACACTGAAGCTTTCTTT
CAIKGNTEAFF
>TRBV12-3/TRBV12-4|TRBD1|TRBJ1-2|many
TGTGCCAGCAGTTTAGGACAGGGTGGTGGCTACACCTTC
CASSLGQGGGYTF
>TRBV7-9|.|TRBJ1-1|.
TGTGCCAGCAGCTTAGATACAGGGTTGTCTTTCTTT
CASSLDTGLSFF
>TRBV6-6|TRBD2|TRBJ2-5|many
TGTGCCAGCAGTTACTCGATCGACGGGAGGCTAGAGACCCAGTACTTC
CASSYSIDGRLETQYF
>TRBV7-2|.|TRBJ2-1|many
TGTGCCAGCAGCTCGGGGCAAGGGGGTGAGCAGTTCTTC
CASSSGQGGEQFF
>TRBV28|.|TRBJ2-7|many
TGTGCCAGCAGTCCTCCGGGGCTCGTGTACGAGCAGTACTTC
CASSPPGLVYEQYF
>TRBV25-1|.|TRBJ2-2|many
TGTGCCAGCACTCTGGGGGCCACCGGGGAGCTGTTTTTT
CASTLGATGELFF
>TRBV11-3|TRBD2|TRBJ2-4|many
TGTGCCAGCAGCTTATTGAGTCGAGGCCCGGGAGGGGACATTCAGTACTTC
CASSLLSRGPGGDIQYF
>TRBV19|.|TRBJ1-3|few
TGTGCCAGTCATCAATGGGCAGAGGGAAACACCATATATTTT
CASHQWAEGNTIYF
>TRBV20-1|TRBD1|TRBJ1-5|few
TGCAGTGCCAAGGGGCAGGGGGCTCAGCCCCAGCATTTT
CSAKGQGAQPQHF